Listed here are 18 T cell receptor beta chains from one sample, sequenced in a study of vaccination and CD4 T cells after COVID-19. Which antigens these TCRs recognize remains unknown. Oncomine TCR Beta short-read sequencing was applied to DNA from cultured CD4+ T cells. TCRdb independently ran MiXCR on the PCR reads; one entry per CDR3 protein. The sample carries nearly 20,000 distinct CDR3 sequences, over 60% recorded once. The treatment: roughly 11-day PBMC culture with coronavirus spike peptide pools or control peptides (ViraFEST assay). The sequences come from CD4+ T cells from blood, cultured in vitro, collected after SARS-CoV-2 vaccination. All receptors derive from a human donor who received a COVID-19 vaccine.

This clonotype has just one count. The chain is built from TRBV24-1 and TRBJ1-3; perhaps TRBD1 as D (6 bases). This CDR3 has 14 amino acids. V shed 0 bases and J shed 6 bases, with 8 bases lying between them. The germline V gene has CDR1 KGHDR and CDR2 SFDVKD. CDR3: CATSDLRGENTIYF. DNA for the CDR3: TGTGCCACCAGTGATTTGAGGGGGGAAAACACCATATATTTT.

This chain links TRBV19 with TRBJ2-4; D perhaps matches TRBD1 (6 bases). The V gene lost 6 bases and the J gene lost 0 bases, with 15 bases spanning the gap. The CDR3 has 16 residues. From germline, CDR1 is LNHDA and CDR2 SQIVND (reference sequence). DNA of the CDR3: TGTGCCAGTAGACCACAGGGAGCCCTAGCCAAAAACATTCAGTACTTC. This codes for CASRPQGALAKNIQYF.

The rearrangement links TRBV6-1 to TRBJ1-1; possibly TRBD1 for D (5 bases). The V end was cut by 2 bases, the J end by 1 base, with 14 bases between. The CDR3 sequence is 16 residues long. Germline V gene sequence: CDR1 MNHNS, CDR2 SASEGT. The CDR3 sequence is CASSETWWTTNTEAFF. The CDR3 nucleotides read TGTGCCAGCAGTGAAACATGGTGGACAACGAACACTGAAGCTTTCTTT.

The chain has TRBV7-2 and TRBJ2-7; D remains ambiguous. Germline CDR1 SGHTA, CDR2 FQGNSA. This CDR3 spans 16 amino acids. Trimming took 1 base from V and 5 from J, leaving 18 bases between them. The CDR3: CASSLDSTLLKDEQYF. As DNA, the CDR3 is TGTGCCAGCAGCTTAGACAGCACTCTCCTGAAAGACGAGCAGTACTTC.

The chain carries TRBV6-1 and TRBJ1-3, with 7 bases identical to TRBD1. Germline trimming cut 10 bases from V and 3 bases from J; bases unmatched to any gene: 6. Germline loops: CDR1 MNHNS, CDR2 SASEGT. There are 13 residues in the CDR3. The CDR3 bases are TGTGCCACCATGAGGGGGCTTGGAAACACCATATATTTT. Translation gives CATMRGLGNTIYF.

The CDR3 DNA reads TGTGCCAGCAGAGGGTCCCAGTCGGGTATGAACACTGAAGCTTTCTTT. As protein: CASRGSQSGMNTEAFF. V usage is TRBV6-1 and J usage is TRBJ1-1; D gene uncertain. Germline loops: CDR1 MNHNS, CDR2 SASEGT. The CDR3 consists of 16 residues. Trimming left V 6 bases short and J 0 bases short, with 17 bases between.

This chain connects TRBV9 to TRBJ2-5, with 9 bases identical to TRBD2. The germline CDR1 and CDR2 sequences are SGDLS and YYNGEE. The CDR3 runs 15 residues. The ends lost 0 bases at V and 7 bases at J; junction bases unmatched: 7. The CDR3 DNA reads as TGTGCCAGCAGCGTAGGACTAGCGGAACTTGGGACCCAGTACTTC. Residues: CASSVGLAELGTQYF.

J is TRBJ1-5 and V is TRBV12-3 or TRBV12-4, with D perhaps TRBD1 (5 bases). The CDR3 is made up of 13 amino acids. V shed 6 bases and J shed 2 bases, with 8 bases lying between them. The CDR3, as DNA: TGTGCCAGCAGGGGGCAGGGCAATCAGCCCCAGCATTTT. It yields the protein CASRGQGNQPQHF.

This clonotype has just one count. This chain connects TRBV5-1 to TRBJ1-2; TRBD1 agrees at 8 bases. Looked up from germline, CDR1 is SGHRS and CDR2 is YFSETQ. V shed 0 bases, J shed 4 bases, and the junction held 17 bases outside the gene matches. The CDR3 is made up of 19 amino acids. CDR3 in amino acids: CASSLESWDRPQTVYGYTF. The CDR3 coding sequence is TGCGCCAGCAGCTTGGAGTCCTGGGACAGGCCCCAGACCGTCTATGGCTACACCTTC.

The CDR3 bases are TGTGCCAGCAGTGCAACAGGGGTTGGTTCACCCCTCCACTTT. Amino acids: CASSATGVGSPLHF. V and J are TRBV6-1 and TRBJ1-6; 7 nucleotides line up with TRBD1. Trimming took 4 bases from V and 9 from J; bases not matched to a gene: 6. The CDR3 is 14 amino acids. Germline CDR1 and CDR2: MNHNS and SASEGT.

The chain combines TRBV20-1 with TRBJ2-3; 10 bases match TRBD1. Germline CDR1 is DFQATT and CDR2 is SNEGSKA (reference sequence). Trimming at V came to 2 bases and at J to 4 bases, leaving 12 bases not matched to a gene. The CDR3 has 17 amino acids. The CDR3 is CSARPNNWDRGADTQYF. DNA for the CDR3: TGCAGTGCTAGACCAAACAACTGGGACAGGGGTGCAGATACGCAGTATTTT.

The chain is built from TRBV19 and TRBJ1-5, with D possibly TRBD1 on 5 matching bases. Trimming cost V 6 bases and J 6 bases, with 15 bases left between them. From germline, CDR1 is LNHDA and CDR2 SQIVND (reference sequence). The CDR3 extends over 14 amino acids. The CDR3 nucleotides read TGTGCCAGTAGCTACGGGACCCAAAGTCAGCCCCAGCATTTT. It translates to CASSYGTQSQPQHF.

V is TRBV12-3 or TRBV12-4 and J is TRBJ1-2; tentative D call: TRBD1 (6 bases). Trimming shortened V by 4 bases and J by 4 bases, and 16 bases separated the two germline ends. The CDR3 has 15 residues. The CDR3 reads CASSSSTGILYGYTF. CDR3 bases: TGTGCCAGCAGTTCCTCCACAGGGATCCTCTATGGCTACACCTTC.

The CDR3 DNA reads TGTGCCAGCAGCTACGATCCGGGACAGGGTAGCGGCTACACCTTC. It yields the protein CASSYDPGQGSGYTF. This chain connects TRBV11-1 to TRBJ1-2; 9 nucleotides align to TRBD1. Unmatched junction bases numbered 11, after V lost 4 bases and J lost 8 bases. Looked up from germline, CDR1 is SGHAT and CDR2 is FQDESV (reference sequence). This CDR3 spans 15 amino acids.

This clonotype has more than one count but fewer than ten. The chain joins TRBV20-1 to TRBJ1-2; D gene ambiguous. The germline CDR1 and CDR2 sequences are DFQATT and SNEGSKA (reference sequence). Trimming cost V 6 bases and J 5 bases, with 10 bases left between them. This CDR3 has 11 residues. The CDR3 here is CSAHSSYGYTF. The CDR3 DNA reads TGCAGTGCACACTCTTCATATGGCTACACCTTC.

The J gene is TRBJ1-1, the V gene TRBV19, with 7 nucleotides matching TRBD1. The CDR3 contains 16 residues. V lost 6 bases to trimming and J lost 3 bases; unmatched junction nucleotides: 13. In germline, CDR1 is LNHDA, CDR2 SQIVND (reference sequence). The chain's CDR3 is CASRPTGRTEYTEAFF. In DNA form, the CDR3 reads TGTGCCAGTAGACCGACAGGGAGGACAGAGTACACTGAAGCTTTCTTT.

This clonotype has just one count. This chain connects TRBV20-1 to TRBJ2-3, with D possibly TRBD2 on 5 matching bases. Germline V CDR1 and CDR2: DFQATT, SNEGSKA (reference sequence). The CDR3 contains 13 residues. With 6 bases removed from V and 6 bases from J, the gap between germline ends came to 16 bases. The CDR3 sequence: CSAEDGGMDTQYF. The CDR3 region has the DNA TGCAGTGCCGAGGACGGAGGTATGGATACGCAGTATTTT.

This chain uses TRBV10-2 with TRBJ1-2, with a possible D match to TRBD1 (5 bases). CDR1 is WSHSY, CDR2 SAAADI, per germline. Trimming pared 2 bases from V and 4 bases from J, leaving 11 bases between. The CDR3 length is 14 residues. The CDR3 DNA reads TGCGCCAGCAGTGAGGACAGTCAAGTCTATGGCTACACCTTC. Its translation: CASSEDSQVYGYTF.